This TCR beta chain derives from a study of identical twins. Study-wide findings and caveats: Out-of-frame alpha sequences that twins shared showed excess low generation probability.

With respect to this clonotype: Antigen: not known.

TCRdb independently ran MiXCR on the 5' RACE reads; one entry per CDR3 protein. The sample yields some 900,000 distinct CDR3 sequences, roughly an eighth seen once. CDR1 is SGHDT, CDR2 YYEEEE, per germline. V gave up 4 bases and J gave up 1 base, with 11 bases separating them. The CDR3 runs to 15 residues. The sample was also reused in another study, on yellow fever vaccine responses in identical twins.

The sequence came from a woman between 18 and 29 years old in good health. The sequencing input was PBMCs. The genes are TRBV5-6 and TRBJ2-2; TRBD2 is a possible D gene (6 bases). The CDR3, as DNA: TGTGCCAGCAGCCCCAACGGGGGGAACACCGGGGAGCTGTTTTTT. Protein product: CASSPNGGNTGELFF. The full variable domain, completed using reference TRBV5-6 and TRBJ2-2, is DAGVTQSPTHLIKTRGQQVTLRCSPKSGHDTVSWYQQALGQGPQFIFQYYEEEERQRGNFPDRFSGHQFPNYSSELNVNALLLGDSALYLCASSPNGGNTGELFFGEGSRLTVL.